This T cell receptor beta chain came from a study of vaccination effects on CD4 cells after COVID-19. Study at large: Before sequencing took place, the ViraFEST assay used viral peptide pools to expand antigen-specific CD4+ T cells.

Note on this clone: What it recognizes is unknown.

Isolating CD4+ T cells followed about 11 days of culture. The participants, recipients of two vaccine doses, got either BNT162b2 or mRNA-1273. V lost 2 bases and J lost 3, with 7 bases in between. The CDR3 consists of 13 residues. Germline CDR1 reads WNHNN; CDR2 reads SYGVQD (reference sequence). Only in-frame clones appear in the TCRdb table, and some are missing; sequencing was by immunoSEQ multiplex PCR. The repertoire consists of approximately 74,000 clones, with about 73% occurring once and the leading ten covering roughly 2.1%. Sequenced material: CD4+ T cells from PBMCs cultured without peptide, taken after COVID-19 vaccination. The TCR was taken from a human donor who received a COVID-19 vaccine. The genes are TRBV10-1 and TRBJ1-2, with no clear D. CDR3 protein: CASSEAQDYGYTF. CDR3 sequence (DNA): TGCGCCAGCAGTGAGGCCCAGGACTATGGCTACACCTTC.